Below, one TCR beta chain is given with its context. Its cognate antigen is unknown. The data derive from a study of identical twins. A universal primer site was incorporated via template switching, and the cDNA contained unique molecular identifiers. TCRdb reanalysed the 5' RACE reads using MiXCR and keeps one entry per CDR3 protein. The sample shows 1.5 million to 2 million distinct CDR3 sequences, less than 35% of them seen only once. CDR3 length: 14 amino acids. The V segment lost 5 bases and the J segment 1 base; nucleotides outside the gene matches: 5. Germline assignment: CDR1 SQVTM and CDR2 ANQGSEA. General study results and limits: The abundant beta clonotypes from cord blood had fewer insertions, and memory repertoires had none of this. Models underpredicted monozygotic twin sharing of out-of-frame TCR alpha. Excess low generation probability was seen in twin-shared out-of-frame alpha sequences.

Sequenced input: cord blood. The chain carries TRBV29-1 and TRBJ2-1; TRBD2 aligns across 7 bases. The sequence came from a newborn girl in good health. For the CDR3, the DNA is TGCAGCGTTAGTGGGGAGGGGTCCTACAATGAGCAGTTCTTC. Its protein is CSVSGEGSYNEQFF.